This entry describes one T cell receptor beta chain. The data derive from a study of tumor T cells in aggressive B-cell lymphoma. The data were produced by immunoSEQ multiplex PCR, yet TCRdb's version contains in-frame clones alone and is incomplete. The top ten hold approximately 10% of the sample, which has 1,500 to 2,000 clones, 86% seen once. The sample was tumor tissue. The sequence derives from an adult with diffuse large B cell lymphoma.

For the CDR3, the DNA is TGTGCCAGCAGTTTCTTGGACAGGGGGCATAATGAGCAGTTCTTC. This sequence encodes CASSFLDRGHNEQFF. The chain links TRBV28 to TRBJ2-1; 11 nucleotides match TRBD1. The germline V gene has CDR1 MDHEN and CDR2 SYDVKM. The CDR3 totals 15 residues. The V segment lost 3 bases and the J segment 7 bases; nucleotides outside the gene matches: 5.